This TCR beta chain emerged from a study of blood T cell repertoires in COVID-19. The CDR3 runs 15 residues. The germline V gene has CDR1 SGHAT and CDR2 FQNNGV. V was shortened by 0 bases and J by 8 bases, with 14 bases between the two germline ends. Only in-frame clones appear in the TCRdb table, and some are missing; sequencing was by immunoSEQ multiplex PCR. Of 200,000 to 300,000 clones listed, roughly 88% are singletons. The receptor comes from a man aged 35-49 years with acute or convalescent COVID-19. This sequence joins TRBV11-2 and TRBJ2-1, with a possible D match to TRBD2 (5 bases). The sequencing sample was made of peripheral blood. The CDR3 is CASSLEIPARDEQFF. The DNA of the CDR3 is TGTGCCAGCAGCTTAGAGATACCGGCGAGGGATGAGCAGTTCTTC.